This note documents a single T cell receptor (beta chain) sequence. Its antigen remains unknown. Primers used in a second PCR of roughly 7 to 12 cycles were a sample-barcoded 5' primer and a J-beta primer mix. TCRdb recomputed calls from the 5' RACE reads with MiXCR, one row per CDR3 protein. The data contain around 1.7 million distinct CDR3 sequences, roughly 27% of them seen just once; the ten biggest clones take up 7% to 9%. Germline CDR1 is MGHRA and CDR2 is YSYEKL. The CDR3 is 15 residues long. V was pared by 0 bases and J by 11 bases, with 19 bases between. These data are taken from a study of blood T cells in healthy people across ages. Overall study results and limits: Researchers report that TCR beta diversity correlated strongly with naive T cell percentage.

Sequencing input: blood. The chain has TRBV4-1 and TRBJ1-1, with D possibly being TRBD1 (5 bases). The origin of this receptor is a woman aged 30 to 39 in good health. In DNA form, the CDR3 reads TGCGCCAGCAGCCAAGATCTACAGGCCCTTTTAGGGGCTTTCTTT. It yields the protein CASSQDLQALLGAFF.